One sample yielded the 29 T cell receptor beta chains listed below, sequenced in a study of shared clonotypes between healthy human individuals. TCRdb's copy holds only in-frame clones and misses some; the assay was immunoSEQ multiplex PCR. The repertoire includes a few million clones, under 95% of them detected once, and around 0.4% sits in the top ten. The sequenced sample consisted of naive CD4+ T cells from PBMCs. Subset described: CD45RA+ positively selected. The receptors stem from a man between 18 and 29 years old in good health. Some clones in this sample may be carry-over from other donors' samples.

The chain recombines TRBV7-8 with TRBJ2-3; no reliable D call. The CDR3 extends over 17 amino acids. Trimming shortened V by 5 bases and J by 3 bases, and 21 bases separated the two germline ends. The germline gives CDR1 SGHVS, CDR2 FQNEAQ. The CDR3 is CASSPLGPPKRTDTQYF. The CDR3 DNA follows: TGTGCCAGCAGCCCACTGGGTCCTCCTAAAAGGACAGATACGCAGTATTTT.

The gene calls are TRBV28 and TRBJ2-5; D possibly matches TRBD1 or TRBD2 (5 bases each). V was shortened by 8 bases and J by 11 bases, with 12 bases between the two germline ends. In germline, CDR1 is MDHEN, CDR2 SYDVKM. CDR3 length: 10 amino acids. The CDR3 reads CASRRDHQYF. The CDR3 DNA sequence: TGTGCCAGCCGCCGGGACCATCAGTACTTC.

As for this clone: Compared with germline, one end of the junction differs, possibly owing to a read error. V and J are TRBV29-1 and TRBJ2-7; 7 bases agree with TRBD1. Looked up from germline, CDR1 is SQVTM and CDR2 is ANQGSEA. The CDR3 sequence is 12 residues long. The CDR3 loop reads CSVEESPGQPAF. The CDR3 nucleotides read TGCAGCGTTGAAGAATCTCCGGGACAGCCCGCCTTC.

For this clone: Other DNA sequences in the sample encode the same CDR3. The gene calls are TRBV11-2 and TRBJ1-5, with D uncertain. The V gene's germline CDR1 is SGHAT and CDR2 FQNNGV. The CDR3 length is 13 residues. Trimming pared 1 base from V and 4 bases from J, leaving 5 bases between. In DNA form, the CDR3 reads TGTGCCAGCAGCTTAGTCGGGAATCAGCCCCAGCATTTT. Its protein product is CASSLVGNQPQHF.

This chain links TRBV6-5 with TRBJ2-2, with 10 bases matching TRBD2. Germline loops: CDR1 MNHEY, CDR2 SVGAGI. The length of the CDR3 is 15 residues. J was trimmed by 3 bases and V by 6 bases; bases with no gene match: 4. The CDR3 DNA reads as TGTGCCAGCAGCAATAGCGGGAGGTACACCGGGGAGCTGTTTTTT. Its protein product is CASSNSGRYTGELFF.

The chain links TRBV5-1 to TRBJ1-4; D remains unclear. V was shortened by 4 bases and J by 0 bases, with 10 bases between the two germline ends. The CDR3 length is 15 residues. Germline-derived CDR1 and CDR2 are SGHRS and YFSETQ. The CDR3: CASSIRVATNEKLFF. CDR3 coding DNA: TGCGCCAGCAGCATAAGGGTTGCAACTAATGAAAAACTGTTTTTT.

The gene calls are TRBV7-9 and TRBJ1-1; perhaps TRBD1 as D (5 bases). CDR3 length: 15 amino acids. Germline V gives CDR1 SEHNR, CDR2 FQNEAQ (reference sequence). V shed 5 bases and J shed 1 base, with 14 bases lying between them. The CDR3, as DNA: TGTGCCAGCAGCCCTCGGGACGGGCCGAACACTGAAGCTTTCTTT. Translating gives CASSPRDGPNTEAFF. Full variable domain (remainder filled in from reference TRBV7-9 and TRBJ1-1): DTGVSQNPRHKITKRGQNVTFRCDPISEHNRLYWYRQTLGQGPEFLTYFQNEAQLEKSRLLSDRFSAERPKGSFSTLEIQRTEQGDSAMYLCASSPRDGPNTEAFFGQGTRLTVV.

Details on this clone: Other DNA sequences in this sample translate to the same CDR3. The V call is TRBV14, the J call TRBJ1-2; D possibly corresponds to TRBD1 (5 bases). The length of the CDR3 is 13 residues. Germline V gene lookup returns CDR1 SGHDN and CDR2 FVKESK. V shed 0 bases and J shed 4 bases, with 6 bases lying between them. The DNA for the CDR3 is TGTGCCAGCAGCCAAGACAGGGCCTATGGCTACACCTTC. Translated: CASSQDRAYGYTF.

V gene TRBV4-1 combines with J gene TRBJ2-7; 10 bases fit TRBD2. Germline-derived CDR1 and CDR2 are MGHRA and YSYEKL. The V gene end was trimmed by 3 bases and the J gene end by 2 bases; junction bases not matched to a gene: 13. This CDR3 has 18 amino acids. CDR3 amino acids: CASSQRTSGGAAAYEQYF. The CDR3 coding sequence is TGCGCCAGCAGCCAGAGGACTAGCGGCGGCGCTGCGGCCTACGAGCAGTACTTC.

In the case of this clone: Other DNA sequences of this sample code for an identical CDR3. The chain combines TRBV29-1 with TRBJ2-3; D remains ambiguous. V lost 3 bases, J lost 3 bases, and 7 bases lay in between. Germline V gene sequence: CDR1 SQVTM, CDR2 ANQGSEA. CDR3 length: 12 residues. The DNA for the CDR3 is TGCAGCGTTGATAAGGGAACAGATACGCAGTATTTT. Amino acid sequence: CSVDKGTDTQYF.

This chain joins TRBV6-4 and TRBJ2-1, with 8 bases aligning to TRBD2. The germline CDR1 and CDR2 sequences are MRHNA and SNTAGT. The CDR3 runs to 18 residues. The J segment lost 8 bases and the V segment lost 8 bases, leaving 23 bases of the junction unmatched. Here the CDR3 reads CASLGSSGSYVRFDEQFF. The CDR3 DNA is TGTGCCAGCTTAGGGAGCAGCGGGAGCTATGTCCGGTTCGATGAGCAGTTCTTC.

This clone was recorded a few times. V is TRBV2 and J is TRBJ1-2, with D perhaps matching TRBD1 (6 bases). V was pared by 1 base and J by 3 bases, with 15 bases between. The CDR3 loop spans 16 amino acids. CDR1 is SNHLY and CDR2 is FYNNEI in the germline V gene. The CDR3 coding sequence is TGTGCCAGCAGTGAAGACCGCGGGGGGCGGGACTATGGCTACACCTTC. This sequence encodes CASSEDRGGRDYGYTF.

CDR3 loop: CASSLAMAGELFF. CDR3 coding DNA: TGCGCCAGCAGCTTGGCCATGGCCGGGGAGCTGTTTTTT. V and J are TRBV5-1 and TRBJ2-2; D is unclear. Germline CDR1 reads SGHRS; CDR2 reads YFSETQ. V was clipped by 0 bases and J by 6 bases, with 6 bases between them. There are 13 residues in the CDR3.

The CDR3 region is CASKDWEMAYEQYF. The CDR3 DNA is TGTGCCAGCAAAGATTGGGAGATGGCGTACGAGCAGTACTTC. The rearrangement uses TRBV11-2 and TRBJ2-7; D possibly corresponds to TRBD2 (5 bases). With 7 bases removed from V and 4 bases from J, the gap between germline ends came to 17 bases. Germline CDR1 reads SGHAT; CDR2 reads FQNNGV. The CDR3 spans 14 residues.

V and J are TRBV11-1 and TRBJ2-3; TRBD1 matches at 7 bases. V lost 6 bases to trimming and J lost 6 bases; unmatched junction nucleotides: 0. Germline V gives CDR1 SGHAT, CDR2 FQDESV (reference sequence). This CDR3 contains 11 residues. The CDR3 is CASRTGDTQYF. CDR3 bases: TGTGCCAGCAGGACAGGGGATACGCAGTATTTT.

The V call is TRBV7-6, the J call TRBJ2-3; TRBD1 is a possible D gene (5 bases). Between the trimmed V and J ends, which lost 5 bases and 2 bases, there was a span of 14 bases. The CDR3 spans 15 residues. Germline assignment: CDR1 SGHVS and CDR2 FNYEAQ. The DNA of the CDR3 is TGTGCCAGCAGCGGGGTAGGGGCCTACACAGATACGCAGTATTTT. Residues: CASSGVGAYTDTQYF.

The rearrangement links TRBV4-2 to TRBJ1-2; perhaps TRBD1 as D (6 bases). V dropped 4 bases and J dropped 2 bases, with 17 bases sitting between them. Germline V gene data show CDR1 as LGHNA and CDR2 as YNFKEQ. The CDR3 runs 16 residues. The CDR3 DNA follows: TGTGCCAGCAGCCCAGACATTAGGGGGGGGAACTATGGCTACACCTTC. Translated, it gives CASSPDIRGGNYGYTF.

CDR3 loop: CATSIRRTSGGADTQYF. The CDR3 DNA reads TGTGCCACCAGCATCCGTCGTACTAGCGGAGGTGCAGATACGCAGTATTTT. The genes are TRBV15 and TRBJ2-3; 8 nucleotides match TRBD2. J lost 4 bases, V lost 4 bases, and 13 bases had no gene match. This CDR3 contains 17 residues. Germline CDR1 and CDR2: LNHNV and YYDKDF (reference sequence).

The J gene is TRBJ2-5, the V gene TRBV9, with TRBD1 matching over 9 bases. V lost 3 bases and J lost 4; bases outside the gene matches: 16. The CDR3 is 18 residues long. The V gene's germline CDR1 is SGDLS and CDR2 YYNGEE. CDR3 DNA: TGTGCCAGCAGCGACCCCAGGGACAGGGCAAGAAATGTAGAGACCCAGTACTTC. Translating gives CASSDPRDRARNVETQYF.

The chain couples TRBV27 to TRBJ2-3; tentatively, D is TRBD2 (6 bases). The CDR3 loop spans 15 amino acids. Trimming stripped 3 bases from V and 2 bases from J, with 12 bases between. CDR1 and CDR2 (germline): MNHEY, SMNVEV (reference sequence). The CDR3 DNA is TGTGCCAGCAGTTTCGACTGGCGGGACACAGATACGCAGTATTTT. It translates to CASSFDWRDTDTQYF.

The rearrangement uses TRBV29-1 and TRBJ2-7, with 9 bases lining up with TRBD2. The CDR3 covers 14 residues. J was trimmed by 1 base and V by 4 bases; bases with no gene match: 5. In germline, CDR1 is SQVTM, CDR2 ANQGSEA. The chain's CDR3 is CSVALAGRSYEQYF. The DNA for the CDR3 is TGCAGCGTTGCTCTAGCGGGGCGATCCTACGAGCAGTACTTC.

In DNA, the CDR3 is TGTGCCAGCAGCCCCCGGACTAGCGGGAGGAGGGAGACCCAGTACTTC. This gives the protein CASSPRTSGRRETQYF. V is TRBV5-4 and J is TRBJ2-5; 14 bases fit TRBD2. Per the germline V gene, CDR1 is SGHNT and CDR2 is YYREEE (reference sequence). This CDR3 is built from 16 residues. V shed 4 bases and J 5 bases; nucleotides not matched to a gene: 7.

The chain links TRBV5-8 to TRBJ1-1, with D perhaps TRBD1 (6 bases). Trimming stripped 4 bases from V and 9 bases from J, with 16 bases between. Germline CDR1 reads SGHTS; CDR2 reads YDEGEE. There are 13 residues in the CDR3. CDR3 sequence reads: CASSRWGQGQAFF. The CDR3 DNA is TGTGCCAGCAGCCGTTGGGGGCAGGGCCAAGCTTTCTTT.

The chain couples TRBV5-3 to TRBJ2-1; tentative D call: TRBD2 (6 bases). Being an ORF, TRBV5-3 has a function that is uncertain. Trimming shortened V by 4 bases and J by 5 bases, and 19 bases separated the two germline ends. The CDR3 is made up of 16 amino acids. The CDR3 DNA sequence: TGTGCCAGAAGCCGGCCCGGTGGGACTGGCCACAATGAGCAGTTCTTC. It is translated as CARSRPGGTGHNEQFF.

This clone appeared a single time. This sequence joins TRBV14 and TRBJ2-1, with D perhaps being TRBD1 or TRBD2 (6 bases each). This CDR3 has 14 amino acids. Germline V CDR1 and CDR2: SGHDN, FVKESK. The V and J ends lost 7 bases and 8 bases respectively, with 18 bases between them. CDR3 sequence (DNA): TGTGCCAGCAATCGTTGGGGGGCAGTATATGAGCAGTTCTTC. This sequence encodes CASNRWGAVYEQFF.

The chain has TRBV11-3 and TRBJ2-7; D assignment may be TRBD1 or TRBD2 (5 bases each). Germline V gives CDR1 SGHNT, CDR2 YENEEA. The CDR3 consists of 14 residues. Trimming shortened V by 1 base and J by 2 bases, and 9 bases separated the two germline ends. The CDR3 sequence is CASSLGGKTYEQYF. CDR3 nucleotides: TGTGCCAGCAGCTTAGGGGGGAAAACCTACGAGCAGTACTTC. The variable domain in full, completed from reference TRBV11-3 and TRBJ2-7, reads EAGVVQSPRYKIIEKKQPVAFWCNPISGHNTLYWYLQNLGQGPELLIRYENEEAVDDSQLPKDRFSAERLKGVDSTLKIQPAELGDSAVYLCASSLGGKTYEQYFGPGTRLTVT.

J is TRBJ1-5 and V is TRBV10-3; D not certain. The CDR3 loop spans 18 amino acids. V lost 0 bases to trimming and J lost 3 bases, with 18 bases between them. Per the germline V gene, CDR1 is ENHRY and CDR2 is SYGVKD. The CDR3 loop is CAISESLTATTFNQPQHF. CDR3 DNA: TGTGCCATCAGTGAGTCTTTAACTGCCACGACGTTCAATCAGCCCCAGCATTTT.

For this clone: Distinct nucleotide sequences in the sample also encode this CDR3. The chain carries TRBV5-1 and TRBJ2-5; 8 nucleotides match TRBD2. This CDR3 has 14 residues. V was pared by 4 bases and J by 2 bases, with 4 bases of the junction left unmatched. Germline V lookup: CDR1 SGHRS, CDR2 YFSETQ. The CDR3 sequence is CASSQGTSQETQYF. The CDR3 bases are TGCGCCAGCAGCCAAGGGACTAGTCAAGAGACCCAGTACTTC.

This rearrangement joins TRBV28 to TRBJ2-5, with D perhaps assigned TRBD1 or TRBD2 (5 bases each). V was cut by 7 bases and J by 1 base, with 19 bases left in between. The CDR3 runs 16 residues. The V gene's germline CDR1 is MDHEN and CDR2 SYDVKM. The CDR3 region is CASNSNRDRGQETQYF. DNA for the CDR3: TGTGCCAGCAATTCGAACCGGGACCGTGGCCAAGAGACCCAGTACTTC.